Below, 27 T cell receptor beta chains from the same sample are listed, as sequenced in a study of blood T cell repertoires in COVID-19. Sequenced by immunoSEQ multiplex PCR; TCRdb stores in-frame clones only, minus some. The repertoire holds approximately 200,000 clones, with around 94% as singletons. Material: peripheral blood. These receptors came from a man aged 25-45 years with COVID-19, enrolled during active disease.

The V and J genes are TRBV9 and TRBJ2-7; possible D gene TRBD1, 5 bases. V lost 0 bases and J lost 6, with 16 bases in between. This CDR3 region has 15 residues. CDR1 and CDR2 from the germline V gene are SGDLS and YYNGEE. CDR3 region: CASSVAPGSSTEQYF. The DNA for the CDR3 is TGTGCCAGCAGCGTAGCTCCAGGGTCCTCTACCGAGCAGTACTTC.

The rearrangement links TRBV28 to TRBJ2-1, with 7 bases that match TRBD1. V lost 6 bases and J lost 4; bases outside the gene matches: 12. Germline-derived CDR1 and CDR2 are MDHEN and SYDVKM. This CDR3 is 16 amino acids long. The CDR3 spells CASSLSRDRVYNEQFF. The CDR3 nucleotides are TGTGCCAGCAGCCTAAGCCGGGACAGAGTTTACAATGAGCAGTTCTTC.

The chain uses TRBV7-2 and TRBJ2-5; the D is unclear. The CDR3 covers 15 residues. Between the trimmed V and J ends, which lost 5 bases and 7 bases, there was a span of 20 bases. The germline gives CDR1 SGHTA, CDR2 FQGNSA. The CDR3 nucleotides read TGTGCCAGCAGCCCACCCGACGCCGGCGGTGTGACCCAGTACTTC. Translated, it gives CASSPPDAGGVTQYF.

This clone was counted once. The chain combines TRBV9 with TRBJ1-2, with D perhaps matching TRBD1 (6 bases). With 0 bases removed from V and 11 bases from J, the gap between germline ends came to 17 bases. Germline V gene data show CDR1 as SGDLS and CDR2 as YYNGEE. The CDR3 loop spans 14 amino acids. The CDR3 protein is CASSVDRERTTYTF. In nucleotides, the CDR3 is TGTGCCAGCAGCGTAGACAGGGAACGCACGACTTACACCTTC. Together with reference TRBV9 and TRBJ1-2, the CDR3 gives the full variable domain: DSGVTQTPKHLITATGQRVTLRCSPRSGDLSVYWYQQSLDQGLQFLIQYYNGEERAKGNILERFSAQQFPDLHSELNLSSLELGDSALYFCASSVDRERTTYTFGSGTRLTVV.

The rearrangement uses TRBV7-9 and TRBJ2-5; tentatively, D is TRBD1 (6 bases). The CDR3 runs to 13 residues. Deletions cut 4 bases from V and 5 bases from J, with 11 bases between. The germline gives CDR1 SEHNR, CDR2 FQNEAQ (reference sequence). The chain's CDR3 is CASSSTGKETQYF. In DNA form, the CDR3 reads TGTGCCAGCAGCTCTACAGGGAAGGAGACCCAGTACTTC.

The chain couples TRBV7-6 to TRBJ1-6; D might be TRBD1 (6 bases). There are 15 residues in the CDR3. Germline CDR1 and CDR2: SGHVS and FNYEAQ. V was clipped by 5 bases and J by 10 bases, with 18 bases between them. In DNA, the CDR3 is TGTGCCAGCAGCCCCCGGGGGGGGCAGGGATCACCCCTCCACTTT. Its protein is CASSPRGGQGSPLHF.

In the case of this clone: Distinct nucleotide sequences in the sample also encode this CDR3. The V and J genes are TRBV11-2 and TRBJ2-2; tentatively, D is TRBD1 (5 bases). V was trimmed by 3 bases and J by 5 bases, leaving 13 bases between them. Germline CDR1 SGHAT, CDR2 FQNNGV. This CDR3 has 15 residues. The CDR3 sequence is CASSLEGARTGELFF. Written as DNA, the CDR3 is TGTGCCAGCAGCTTGGAAGGGGCGAGGACCGGGGAGCTGTTTTTT.

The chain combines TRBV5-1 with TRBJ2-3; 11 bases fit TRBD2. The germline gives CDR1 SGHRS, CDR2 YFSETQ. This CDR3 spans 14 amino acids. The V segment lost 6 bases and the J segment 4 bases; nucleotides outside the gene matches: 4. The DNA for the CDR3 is TGCGCCAGCATGACTAGCGGGGTTCCAGATACGCAGTATTTT. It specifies CASMTSGVPDTQYF.

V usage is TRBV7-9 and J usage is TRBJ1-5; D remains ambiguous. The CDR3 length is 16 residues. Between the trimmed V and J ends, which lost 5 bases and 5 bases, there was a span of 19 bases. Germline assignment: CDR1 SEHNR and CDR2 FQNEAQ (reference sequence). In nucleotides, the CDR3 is TGTGCCAGCAGCCCAGCGTCGGGGAGGGTGGATCAGCCCCAGCATTTT. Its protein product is CASSPASGRVDQPQHF.

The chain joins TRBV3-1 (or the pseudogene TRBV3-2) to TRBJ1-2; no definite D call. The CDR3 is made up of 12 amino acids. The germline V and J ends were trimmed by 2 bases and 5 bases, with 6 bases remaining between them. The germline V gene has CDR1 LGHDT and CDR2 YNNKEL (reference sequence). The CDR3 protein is CASSQSTYGYTF. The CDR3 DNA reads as TGTGCCAGCAGCCAATCGACATATGGCTACACCTTC.

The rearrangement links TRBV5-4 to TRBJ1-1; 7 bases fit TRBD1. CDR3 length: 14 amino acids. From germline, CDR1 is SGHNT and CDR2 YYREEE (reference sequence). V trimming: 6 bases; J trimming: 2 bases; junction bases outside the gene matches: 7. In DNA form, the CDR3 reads TGTGCCAGCACCATGACAGGGATTAACACTGAAGCTTTCTTT. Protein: CASTMTGINTEAFF.

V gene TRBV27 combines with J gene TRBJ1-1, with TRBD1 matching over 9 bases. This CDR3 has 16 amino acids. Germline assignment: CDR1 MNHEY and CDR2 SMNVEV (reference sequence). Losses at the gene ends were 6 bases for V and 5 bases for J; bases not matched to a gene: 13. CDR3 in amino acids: CASSEAPGTGLTEAFF. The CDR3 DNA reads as TGTGCCAGCAGCGAAGCACCCGGGACAGGGTTAACTGAAGCTTTCTTT.

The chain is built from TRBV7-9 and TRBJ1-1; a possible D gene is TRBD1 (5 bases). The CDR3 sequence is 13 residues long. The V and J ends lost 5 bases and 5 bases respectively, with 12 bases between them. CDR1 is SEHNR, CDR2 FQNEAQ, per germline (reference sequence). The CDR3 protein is CASSPRVGTEAFF. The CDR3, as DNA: TGTGCCAGCAGCCCCAGGGTAGGAACTGAAGCTTTCTTT.

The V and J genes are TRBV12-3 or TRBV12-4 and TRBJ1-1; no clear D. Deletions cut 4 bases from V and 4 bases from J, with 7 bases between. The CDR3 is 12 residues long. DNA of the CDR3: TGTGCCAGCAGTTGGGAGGGCACTGAAGCTTTCTTT. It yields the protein CASSWEGTEAFF.

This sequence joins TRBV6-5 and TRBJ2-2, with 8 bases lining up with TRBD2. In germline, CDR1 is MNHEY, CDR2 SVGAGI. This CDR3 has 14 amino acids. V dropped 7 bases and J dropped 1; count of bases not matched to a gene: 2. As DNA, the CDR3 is TGTGCCAGCAATCTAGCGGGGAACACCGGGGAGCTGTTTTTT. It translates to CASNLAGNTGELFF.

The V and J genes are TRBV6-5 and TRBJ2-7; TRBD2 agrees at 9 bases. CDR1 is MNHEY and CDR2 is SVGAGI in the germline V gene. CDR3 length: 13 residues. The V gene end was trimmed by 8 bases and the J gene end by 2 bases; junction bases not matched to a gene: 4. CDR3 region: CASGSGGPYEQYF. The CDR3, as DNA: TGTGCCAGCGGGAGCGGGGGGCCCTACGAGCAGTACTTC.

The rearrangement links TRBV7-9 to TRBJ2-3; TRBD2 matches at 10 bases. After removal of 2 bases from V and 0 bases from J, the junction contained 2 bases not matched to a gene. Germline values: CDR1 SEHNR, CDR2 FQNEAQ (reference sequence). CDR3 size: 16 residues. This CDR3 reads CASSLRAGGSTDTQYF. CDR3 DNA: TGTGCCAGCAGCTTAAGAGCGGGGGGGAGCACAGATACGCAGTATTTT.

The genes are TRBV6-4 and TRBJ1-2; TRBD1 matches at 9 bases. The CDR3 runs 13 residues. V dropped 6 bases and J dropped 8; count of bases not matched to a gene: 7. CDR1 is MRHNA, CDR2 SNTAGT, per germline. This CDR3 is CASSAGTGFGYTF. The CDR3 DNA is TGTGCCAGCAGCGCCGGGACAGGGTTCGGCTACACCTTC.

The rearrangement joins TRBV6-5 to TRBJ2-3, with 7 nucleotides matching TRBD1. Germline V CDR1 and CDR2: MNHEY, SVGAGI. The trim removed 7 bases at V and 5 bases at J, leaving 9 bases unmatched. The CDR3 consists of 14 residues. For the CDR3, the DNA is TGTGCCAGCACCCCCGGGACAGTGGGAGATACGCAGTATTTT. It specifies CASTPGTVGDTQYF.

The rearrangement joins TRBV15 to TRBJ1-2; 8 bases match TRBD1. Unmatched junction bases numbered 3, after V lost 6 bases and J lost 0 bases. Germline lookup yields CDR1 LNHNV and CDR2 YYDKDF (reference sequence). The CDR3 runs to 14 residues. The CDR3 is CATRWTGSNYGYTF. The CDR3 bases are TGTGCCACCAGGTGGACAGGGTCTAACTATGGCTACACCTTC.

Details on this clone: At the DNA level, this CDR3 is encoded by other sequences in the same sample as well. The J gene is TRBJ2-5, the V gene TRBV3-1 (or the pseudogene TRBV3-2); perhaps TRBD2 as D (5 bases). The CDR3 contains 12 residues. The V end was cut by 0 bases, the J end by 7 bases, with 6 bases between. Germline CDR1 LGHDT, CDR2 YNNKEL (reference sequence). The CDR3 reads CASSQDRGTQYF. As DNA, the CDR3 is TGTGCCAGCAGCCAAGATCGGGGGACCCAGTACTTC.

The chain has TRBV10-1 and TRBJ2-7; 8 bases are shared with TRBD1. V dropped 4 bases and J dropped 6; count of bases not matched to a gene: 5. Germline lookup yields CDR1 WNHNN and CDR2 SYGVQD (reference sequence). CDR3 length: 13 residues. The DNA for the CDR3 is TGCGCCAGCAGTGGGTTTACAGGGGGCGAGCAGTACTTC. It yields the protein CASSGFTGGEQYF.

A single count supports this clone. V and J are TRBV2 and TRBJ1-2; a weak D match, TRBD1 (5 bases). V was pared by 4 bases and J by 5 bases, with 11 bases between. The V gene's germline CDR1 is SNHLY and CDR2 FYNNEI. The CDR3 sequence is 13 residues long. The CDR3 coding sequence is TGTGCCAGCAGTGTTATACAGGCATATGGCTACACCTTC. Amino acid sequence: CASSVIQAYGYTF.

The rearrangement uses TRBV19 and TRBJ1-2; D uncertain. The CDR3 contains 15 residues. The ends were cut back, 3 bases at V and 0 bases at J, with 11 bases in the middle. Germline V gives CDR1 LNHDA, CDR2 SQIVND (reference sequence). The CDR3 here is CASSIFLETNYGYTF. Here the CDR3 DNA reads TGTGCCAGTAGTATCTTCCTGGAGACTAACTATGGCTACACCTTC.

The DNA of the CDR3 is TGCGCCAGCAGCTTGGCCCCGGGGGGGGGCACCGGGGAGCTGTTTTTT. Protein sequence: CASSLAPGGGTGELFF. The rearrangement links TRBV5-1 to TRBJ2-2; 8 bases line up with TRBD2. The junction had 5 bases not matched to a gene; V was cut back by 0 bases and J by 4 bases. Germline-derived CDR1 and CDR2 are SGHRS and YFSETQ. The CDR3 is 16 amino acids.

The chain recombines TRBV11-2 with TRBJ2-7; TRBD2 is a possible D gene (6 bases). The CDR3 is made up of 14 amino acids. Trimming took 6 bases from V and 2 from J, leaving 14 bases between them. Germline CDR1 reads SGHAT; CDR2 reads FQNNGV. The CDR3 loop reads CASSGTGGPYEQYF. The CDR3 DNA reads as TGTGCCAGCAGTGGGACTGGGGGACCCTACGAGCAGTACTTC.

The DNA for the CDR3 is TGTGCCAGCAGTGAAGGCAGGGACAGTCCAAGGTACACCTTC. It specifies CASSEGRDSPRYTF. This sequence joins TRBV6-1 and TRBJ1-2; 7 nucleotides agree with TRBD1. The V gene end was trimmed by 1 base and the J gene end by 11 bases; junction bases not matched to a gene: 10. The length of the CDR3 is 14 residues. Looked up from germline, CDR1 is MNHNS and CDR2 is SASEGT.